The 24 T cell receptor beta chains presented below share a single source sample, sequenced in a study of OX40 agonist ivuxolimab in advanced cancers. The method was immunoSEQ multiplex PCR; TCRdb's version includes in-frame clones alone and lacks a portion of them. The sample has 15,000 to 20,000 clones, 65% to 85% seen once. Material: CD4+ or CD8+ T cells sorted from blood, obtained in a trial of the OX40 agonist ivuxolimab. The receptors stem from an adult with an advanced solid tumor such as melanoma, head and neck, liver or kidney cancer.

This clone was seen only a few times. The V gene is TRBV10-2, the J gene TRBJ1-4; 9 bases agree with TRBD1. CDR3 length: 16 residues. The V and J ends lost 3 bases and 8 bases, in that order; junction bases with no gene match: 10. Per germline, CDR1 WSHSY and CDR2 SAAADI. CDR3 residues: CASSEQGATLGEKLFF. CDR3 coding DNA: TGCGCCAGCAGTGAACAGGGGGCGACGCTTGGGGAAAAACTGTTTTTT.

This clone was counted a single time. V is TRBV10-2 and J is TRBJ2-2, with 8 bases lining up with TRBD2. The V segment lost 6 bases and the J segment 7 bases; nucleotides outside the gene matches: 25. CDR1 and CDR2 from the germline V gene are WSHSY and SAAADI. The CDR3 is made up of 20 amino acids. The CDR3 nucleotides are TGCGCCAGCAGAGAGCCTACCCCTCCGGGGAGCGGGAGAGGGAACGGGGAGCTGTTTTTT. Protein product: CASREPTPPGSGRGNGELFF.

The chain recombines TRBV5-1 with TRBJ2-5, with 7 bases lining up with TRBD2. The CDR3 sequence is 14 residues long. Per the germline V gene, CDR1 is SGHRS and CDR2 is YFSETQ. With 2 bases clipped from V and 5 bases from J, the junction kept 6 bases outside the gene matches. This CDR3 is CASSLKTSAETQYF. The CDR3 coding sequence is TGCGCCAGCAGCTTAAAAACTAGCGCGGAGACCCAGTACTTC.

The chain employs TRBV19 and TRBJ2-5, with D unresolved. With 0 bases removed from V and 4 bases from J, the gap between germline ends came to 12 bases. The CDR3 sequence is 15 residues long. The germline V gene has CDR1 LNHDA and CDR2 SQIVND (reference sequence). The CDR3 nucleotides are TGTGCCAGTAGTATAGATCGGTCGACCCGAGAGACCCAGTACTTC. Protein: CASSIDRSTRETQYF.

The chain combines TRBV28 with TRBJ1-5; 8 bases line up with TRBD1. Looked up from germline, CDR1 is MDHEN and CDR2 is SYDVKM. There are 16 residues in the CDR3. With V trimmed by 5 bases and J by 3 bases, 9 bases remained unmatched. In DNA form, the CDR3 reads TGTGCCAGCAGTGGATTCAGGGGGCGCGACAATCAGCCCCAGCATTTT. Its protein is CASSGFRGRDNQPQHF.

The chain uses TRBV10-3 and TRBJ1-2; the match to TRBD1 covers 7 bases. This CDR3 comprises 17 residues. In germline, CDR1 is ENHRY, CDR2 SYGVKD. The V and J ends lost 5 bases and 1 base, in that order; junction bases with no gene match: 13. Here the CDR3 reads CAISSSALTGINYGYTF. The CDR3 coding sequence is TGTGCCATCAGTTCCTCGGCCTTGACAGGGATTAACTATGGCTACACCTTC.

The chain combines TRBV27 with TRBJ1-2; 9 bases match TRBD1. Unmatched junction bases numbered 11, after V lost 5 bases and J lost 1 base. This CDR3 is 17 amino acids long. Germline V lookup: CDR1 MNHEY, CDR2 SMNVEV (reference sequence). CDR3 sequence: CASSPSRHRGLNYGYTF. Here the CDR3 DNA reads TGTGCCAGCAGTCCATCACGCCACAGGGGGCTTAACTATGGCTACACCTTC.

The J gene is TRBJ1-3, the V gene TRBV18; D not resolved. The CDR3 spans 14 residues. Germline values: CDR1 KGHSH, CDR2 LQKENI. The V end lost 5 bases, the J end lost 4 bases, and 12 bases lay between the germline ends. The CDR3 region has the DNA TGTGCCAGCTCAGCCTCCCAAGGGGGAAACACCATATATTTT. Protein product: CASSASQGGNTIYF.

A note on this clone: Other DNA sequences of this sample code for an identical CDR3. The chain uses TRBV4-2 and TRBJ2-2, with D uncertain. The CDR3 loop spans 11 amino acids. The V gene lost 6 bases and the J gene lost 6 bases, with 5 bases spanning the gap. The germline V gene has CDR1 LGHNA and CDR2 YNFKEQ. CDR3 loop: CASSQPGELFF. The DNA of the CDR3 is TGTGCCAGCAGTCAACCCGGGGAGCTGTTTTTT.

This chain connects TRBV28 to TRBJ2-1; the D is unclear. Trimming cost V 6 bases and J 2 bases, with 14 bases left between them. From germline, CDR1 is MDHEN and CDR2 SYDVKM. The CDR3 runs 15 residues. The CDR3 nucleotides are TGTGCCAGCAGGTCGCCGGGCGGCCCCTACAATGAGCAGTTCTTC. As protein: CASRSPGGPYNEQFF.

This clone was observed a few times. The V gene is TRBV11-2, the J gene TRBJ1-1, with D unresolved. The V gene's germline CDR1 is SGHAT and CDR2 FQNNGV. Trimming took 5 bases from V and 1 from J, leaving 14 bases between them. CDR3 length: 15 amino acids. The CDR3, as DNA: TGTGCCAGCAGCCCGACCCGACAAAGGAACACTGAAGCTTTCTTT. Translated, it gives CASSPTRQRNTEAFF.

V gene TRBV6-5 combines with J gene TRBJ2-7; TRBD1 matches at 7 bases. V lost 6 bases to trimming and J lost 2 bases; unmatched junction nucleotides: 10. Germline CDR1 is MNHEY and CDR2 is SVGAGI. This CDR3 spans 15 amino acids. The CDR3: CASSQNPGQAYEQYF. DNA of the CDR3: TGTGCCAGCAGCCAAAATCCTGGACAGGCCTACGAGCAGTACTTC.

This clone turned up a few times. V and J are TRBV19 and TRBJ2-6, with D hard to call. The CDR3 contains 13 residues. V lost 7 bases and J lost 3, with 7 bases in between. Germline V gene data show CDR1 as LNHDA and CDR2 as SQIVND (reference sequence). The CDR3 protein is CASTAFGANVLTF. In DNA, the CDR3 is TGTGCCAGTACGGCGTTTGGGGCCAACGTCCTGACTTTC.

The chain is built from TRBV5-6 and TRBJ1-1; D gene unclear. The CDR3 spans 14 residues. Germline lookup yields CDR1 SGHDT and CDR2 YYEEEE. Trimming removed 4 bases from V and 0 bases from J, with 10 bases in between. The CDR3 spells CASSTGGMNTEAFF. In DNA form, the CDR3 reads TGTGCCAGCAGCACGGGTGGAATGAACACTGAAGCTTTCTTT.

In its sample, this clone was seen once. The rearrangement joins TRBV6-5 to TRBJ2-7; D unclear. V lost 2 bases and J lost 4, with 18 bases in between. The CDR3 contains 16 residues. Germline V CDR1 and CDR2: MNHEY, SVGAGI. This CDR3 is CASSYMASQNSYEQYF. The CDR3 DNA sequence: TGTGCCAGCAGTTACATGGCATCCCAGAACAGTTACGAGCAGTACTTC.

This clone has only a few counts. The gene calls are TRBV9 and TRBJ2-1; D may be TRBD2 (6 bases). The CDR3 runs 15 residues. Germline loops: CDR1 SGDLS, CDR2 YYNGEE. Trimming removed 3 bases at V and 1 base at J, with 11 bases between. This CDR3 reads CASSGGKGSYNEQFF. For the CDR3, the DNA is TGTGCCAGCAGCGGCGGGAAGGGGTCCTACAATGAGCAGTTCTTC.

This chain connects TRBV6-6 to TRBJ1-6, with D perhaps matching TRBD1 (5 bases). This CDR3 contains 16 residues. V was shortened by 5 bases and J by 9 bases, with 20 bases between the two germline ends. The germline V gene has CDR1 MNHNY and CDR2 SVGAGI (reference sequence). The CDR3: CASSQPQIGASSPLHF. The CDR3 DNA reads TGTGCCAGCAGTCAACCTCAGATAGGGGCAAGTTCACCCCTCCACTTT.

This clone was picked up a small number of times. The CDR3 DNA sequence: TGCAGCGTTGCCGGCAGTGGGGCTGAAGCTTTCTTT. This translates into CSVAGSGAEAFF. The rearrangement links TRBV29-1 to TRBJ1-1; no firm D call. Germline assignment: CDR1 SQVTM and CDR2 ANQGSEA. CDR3 length: 12 residues. V lost 4 bases, J lost 6 bases, and 12 bases lay in between.

The genes are TRBV9 and TRBJ1-1; D is uncertain. CDR1 and CDR2 (germline): SGDLS, YYNGEE. There are 13 residues in the CDR3. V lost 1 base, J lost 1 base, and 5 bases lay in between. CDR3 protein: CASSVPGNTEAFF. CDR3 nucleotides: TGTGCCAGCAGCGTACCCGGGAACACTGAAGCTTTCTTT.

V gene TRBV4-1 combines with J gene TRBJ2-3; TRBD2 aligns across 8 bases. This CDR3 comprises 15 residues. V lost 8 bases, J lost 5 bases, and 12 bases stayed unmatched. Germline assignment: CDR1 MGHRA and CDR2 YSYEKL. The CDR3 region has the DNA TGCGCCAGCGGTAAAGCGGGAGCTGGTGGAGATACGCAGTATTTT. Amino acids: CASGKAGAGGDTQYF.

The chain carries TRBV6-5 and TRBJ2-7; weak D call: TRBD1 (5 bases). In germline, CDR1 is MNHEY, CDR2 SVGAGI. There are 13 residues in the CDR3. V lost 5 bases to trimming and J lost 6 bases, with 14 bases between them. Written as DNA, the CDR3 is TGTGCCAGCAGTCAAGGGTGGGGCTTCGAGCAGTACTTC. Translated: CASSQGWGFEQYF.

The genes are TRBV5-1 and TRBJ2-1, with TRBD2 identical over 13 bases. Losses at the gene ends were 1 base for V and 8 bases for J; bases not matched to a gene: 3. This CDR3 has 15 amino acids. In germline, CDR1 is SGHRS, CDR2 YFSETQ. The DNA for the CDR3 is TGCGCCAGCAGCTTGACTAGCGGGAGGGTCGATGAGCAGTTCTTC. This codes for CASSLTSGRVDEQFF.

The V call is TRBV4-1, the J call TRBJ1-2, with a tentative D call TRBD1 (5 bases). Germline V CDR1 and CDR2: MGHRA, YSYEKL. The CDR3 contains 17 residues. V lost 8 bases and J 0 bases, leaving 22 bases between the germline ends. The CDR3 here is CASARTPVTLSNYGYTF. The CDR3 nucleotides read TGCGCCAGCGCCAGGACACCAGTTACCCTTTCTAACTATGGCTACACCTTC.

This clone was observed a handful of times. The rearrangement joins TRBV7-9 to TRBJ1-1, with TRBD1 identical over 7 bases. CDR1 SEHNR and CDR2 FQNEAQ come from the germline V gene (reference sequence). The CDR3 covers 14 residues. Unmatched junction bases numbered 6, after V lost 7 bases and J lost 1 base. CDR3 nucleotides: TGTGCCAGCACCTCGGACAGGAGGAACACTGAAGCTTTCTTT. As protein: CASTSDRRNTEAFF. Full variable domain (outside the CDR3, taken from reference TRBV7-9 and TRBJ1-1): DTGVSQNPRHKITKRGQNVTFRCDPISEHNRLYWYRQTLGQGPEFLTYFQNEAQLEKSRLLSDRFSAERPKGSFSTLEIQRTEQGDSAMYLCASTSDRRNTEAFFGQGTRLTVV.